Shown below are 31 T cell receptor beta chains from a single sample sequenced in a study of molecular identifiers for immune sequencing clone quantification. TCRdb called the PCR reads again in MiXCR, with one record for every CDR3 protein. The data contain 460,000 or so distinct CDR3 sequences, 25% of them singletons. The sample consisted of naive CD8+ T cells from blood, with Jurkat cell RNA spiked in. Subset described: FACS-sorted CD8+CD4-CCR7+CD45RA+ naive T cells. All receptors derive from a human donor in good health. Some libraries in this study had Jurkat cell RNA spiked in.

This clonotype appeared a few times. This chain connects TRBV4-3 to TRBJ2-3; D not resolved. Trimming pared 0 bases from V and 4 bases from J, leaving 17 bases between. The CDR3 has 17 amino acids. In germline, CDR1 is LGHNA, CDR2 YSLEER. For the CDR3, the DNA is TGCGCCAGCAGCCAAGATAGTGATTCCGGTGGTTCAGATACGCAGTATTTT. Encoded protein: CASSQDSDSGGSDTQYF.

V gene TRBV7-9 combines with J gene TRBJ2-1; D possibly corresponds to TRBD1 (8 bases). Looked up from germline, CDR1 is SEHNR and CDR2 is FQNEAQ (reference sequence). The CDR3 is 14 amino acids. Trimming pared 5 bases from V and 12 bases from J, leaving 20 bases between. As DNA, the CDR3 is TGTGCCAGCAGCCCTCGGATGGACAGGGAGGGGCAGTTCTTC. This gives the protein CASSPRMDREGQFF.

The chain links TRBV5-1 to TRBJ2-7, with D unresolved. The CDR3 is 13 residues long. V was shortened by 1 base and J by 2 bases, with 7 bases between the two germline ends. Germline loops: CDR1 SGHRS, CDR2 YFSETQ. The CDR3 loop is CASSLSPTYEQYF. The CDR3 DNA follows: TGCGCCAGCAGCTTGAGCCCTACCTACGAGCAGTACTTC.

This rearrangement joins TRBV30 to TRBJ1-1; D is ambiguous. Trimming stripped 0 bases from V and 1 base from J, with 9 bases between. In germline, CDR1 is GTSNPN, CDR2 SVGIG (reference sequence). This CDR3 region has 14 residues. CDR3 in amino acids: CAWSVVAGNTEAFF. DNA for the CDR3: TGTGCCTGGAGTGTAGTCGCCGGGAACACTGAAGCTTTCTTT.

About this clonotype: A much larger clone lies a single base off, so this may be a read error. The chain's CDR3 is CASSQGGYWGGASGAEAFF. Here the CDR3 DNA reads TGCGCCAGCAGCCAAGGGGGGTACTGGGGCGGGGCGAGTGGCGCTGAAGCTTTCTTT. The chain combines TRBV4-3 with TRBJ1-1; weak D call: TRBD1 (5 bases). The ends were cut back, 1 base at V and 6 bases at J, with 27 bases in the middle. The CDR3 has 19 residues. Germline V gene data show CDR1 as LGHNA and CDR2 as YSLEER.

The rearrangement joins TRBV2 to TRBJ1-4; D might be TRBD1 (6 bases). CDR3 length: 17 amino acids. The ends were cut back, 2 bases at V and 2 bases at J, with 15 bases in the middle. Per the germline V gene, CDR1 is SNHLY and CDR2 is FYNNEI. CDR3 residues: CASSEWPSGATNEKLFF. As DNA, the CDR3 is TGTGCCAGCAGTGAATGGCCCTCAGGGGCTACTAATGAAAAACTGTTTTTT.

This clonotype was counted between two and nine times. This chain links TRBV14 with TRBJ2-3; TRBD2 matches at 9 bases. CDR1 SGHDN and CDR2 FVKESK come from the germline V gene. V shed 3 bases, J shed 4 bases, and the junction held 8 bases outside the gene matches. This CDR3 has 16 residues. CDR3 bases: TGTGCCAGCAGCCATATCCCAGCGGGGGGACCAGATACGCAGTATTTT. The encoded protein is CASSHIPAGGPDTQYF.

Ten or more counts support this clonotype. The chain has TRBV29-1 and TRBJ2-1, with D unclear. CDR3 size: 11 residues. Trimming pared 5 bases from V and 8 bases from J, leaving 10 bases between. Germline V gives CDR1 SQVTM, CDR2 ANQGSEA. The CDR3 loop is CSVPSPDEQFF. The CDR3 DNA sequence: TGCAGCGTTCCTTCCCCCGATGAGCAGTTCTTC.

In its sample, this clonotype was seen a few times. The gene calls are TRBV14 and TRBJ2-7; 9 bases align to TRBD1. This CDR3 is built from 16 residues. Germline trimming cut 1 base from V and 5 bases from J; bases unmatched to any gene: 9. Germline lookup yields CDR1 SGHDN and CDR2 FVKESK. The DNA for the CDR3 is TGTGCCAGCAGCCAAGTACAGGGGGCTAAGGCCGACGAGCAGTACTTC. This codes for CASSQVQGAKADEQYF. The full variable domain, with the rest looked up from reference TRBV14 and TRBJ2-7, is EAGVTQFPSHSVIEKGQTVTLRCDPISGHDNLYWYRRVMGKEIKFLLHFVKESKQDESGMPNNRFLAERTGGTYSTLKVQPAELEDSGVYFCASSQVQGAKADEQYFGPGTRLTVT.

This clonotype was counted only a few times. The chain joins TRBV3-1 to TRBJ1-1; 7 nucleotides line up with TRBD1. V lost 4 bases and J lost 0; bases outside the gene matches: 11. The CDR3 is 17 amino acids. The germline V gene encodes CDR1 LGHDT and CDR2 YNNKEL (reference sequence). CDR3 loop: CASSLGRDSRMNTEAFF. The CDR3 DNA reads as TGTGCCAGCAGCCTAGGCCGGGACAGCCGAATGAACACTGAAGCTTTCTTT.

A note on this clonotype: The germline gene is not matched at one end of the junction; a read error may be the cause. For the CDR3, the DNA is TGTGCCAGCAGTTTCCCGCTAGCGGGGGGTCACAATGTGCAGTTCTTC. This translates into CASSFPLAGGHNVQFF. V is TRBV28 and J is TRBJ2-1; 11 bases align to TRBD2. Germline-derived CDR1 and CDR2 are MDHEN and SYDVKM. This CDR3 comprises 16 residues.

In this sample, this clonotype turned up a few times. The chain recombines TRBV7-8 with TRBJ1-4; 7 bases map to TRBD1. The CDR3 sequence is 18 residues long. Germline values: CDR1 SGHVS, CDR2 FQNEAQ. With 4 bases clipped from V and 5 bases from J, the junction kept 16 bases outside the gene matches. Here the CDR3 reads CASSSSPETGTSNEKLFF. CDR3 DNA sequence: TGTGCCAGCAGCTCCTCCCCAGAGACAGGGACGAGCAATGAAAAACTGTTTTTT.

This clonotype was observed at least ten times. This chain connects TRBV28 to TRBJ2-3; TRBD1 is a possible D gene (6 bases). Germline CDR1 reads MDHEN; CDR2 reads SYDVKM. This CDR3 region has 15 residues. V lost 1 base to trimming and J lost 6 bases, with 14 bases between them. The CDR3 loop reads CASSLSGQGSDTQYF. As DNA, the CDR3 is TGTGCCAGCAGTTTATCGGGCCAGGGGTCCGATACGCAGTATTTT.

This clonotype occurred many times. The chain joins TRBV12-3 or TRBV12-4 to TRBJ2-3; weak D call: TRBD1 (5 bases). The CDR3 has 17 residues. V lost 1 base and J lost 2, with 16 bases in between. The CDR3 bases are TGTGCCAGCAGTTTAGTCGCAGGGTATGTGAACACAGATACGCAGTATTTT. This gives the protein CASSLVAGYVNTDTQYF.

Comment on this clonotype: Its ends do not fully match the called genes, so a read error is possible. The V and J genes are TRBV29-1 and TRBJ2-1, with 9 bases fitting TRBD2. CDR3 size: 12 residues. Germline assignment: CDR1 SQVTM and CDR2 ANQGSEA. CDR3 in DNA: TGCGGCGTTGGGGGACTAGCAGGTGAGCAGTTCTTC. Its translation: CGVGGLAGEQFF.

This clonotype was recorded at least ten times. CDR3 DNA: TGTGCCAGCGGGATTTACAGGGGTCAGGAAGAGACCCAGTACTTC. Translating it yields CASGIYRGQEETQYF. The V call is TRBV6-2 or TRBV6-3, the J call TRBJ2-5, with 7 bases that match TRBD1. Germline V gene data show CDR1 as MNHEY and CDR2 as SVGEGT. Trimming removed 8 bases from V and 3 bases from J; junction bases left unmatched: 12. The CDR3 consists of 15 residues.

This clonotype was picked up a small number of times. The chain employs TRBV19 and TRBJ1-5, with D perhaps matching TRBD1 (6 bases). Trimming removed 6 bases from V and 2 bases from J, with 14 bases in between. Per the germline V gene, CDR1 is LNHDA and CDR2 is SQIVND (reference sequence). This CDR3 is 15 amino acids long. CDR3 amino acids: CASRLDSWGNQPQHF. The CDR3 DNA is TGTGCCAGTAGGCTGGACAGTTGGGGCAATCAGCCCCAGCATTTT.

CDR3 sequence (DNA): TGCAGCGTCGACAGGGCTGGAGAGACCCAGTACTTC. Its translation is CSVDRAGETQYF. The chain recombines TRBV29-1 with TRBJ2-5; TRBD1 agrees at 7 bases. Germline V lookup: CDR1 SQVTM, CDR2 ANQGSEA. This CDR3 has 12 residues. V trimming: 6 bases; J trimming: 4 bases; junction bases outside the gene matches: 5.

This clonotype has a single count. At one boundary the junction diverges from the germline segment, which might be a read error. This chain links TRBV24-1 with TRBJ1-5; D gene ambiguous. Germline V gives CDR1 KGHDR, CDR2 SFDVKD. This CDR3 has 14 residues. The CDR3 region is CATSDLDSNPPQHF. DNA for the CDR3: TGTGCCACCAGTGATTTGGATAGCAATCCGCCCCAGCATTTT.

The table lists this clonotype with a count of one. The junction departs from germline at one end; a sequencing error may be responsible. CDR3 loop: CASSLEGLAGETQHF. In DNA form, the CDR3 reads TGTGCCAGCAGCCTGGAGGGACTAGCCGGAGAGACCCAGCACTTC. This rearrangement joins TRBV5-3 to TRBJ2-5, with TRBD2 matching 9 bases. TRBV5-3 is known as an ORF, though its function is uncertain. CDR3 size: 15 residues.

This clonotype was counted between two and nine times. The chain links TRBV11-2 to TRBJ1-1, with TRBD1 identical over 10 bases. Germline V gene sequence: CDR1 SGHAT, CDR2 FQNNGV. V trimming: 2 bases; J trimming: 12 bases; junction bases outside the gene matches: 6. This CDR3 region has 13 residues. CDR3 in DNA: TGTGCCAGCAGCTTAAGCCGGGACAGGGGATCTTTCTTT. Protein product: CASSLSRDRGSFF.

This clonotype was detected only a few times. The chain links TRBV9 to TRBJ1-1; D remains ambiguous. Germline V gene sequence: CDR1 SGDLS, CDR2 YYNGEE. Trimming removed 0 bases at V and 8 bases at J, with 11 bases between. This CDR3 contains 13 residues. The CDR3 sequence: CASSVVSQPEAFF. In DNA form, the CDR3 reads TGTGCCAGCAGCGTAGTATCACAGCCCGAAGCTTTCTTT.

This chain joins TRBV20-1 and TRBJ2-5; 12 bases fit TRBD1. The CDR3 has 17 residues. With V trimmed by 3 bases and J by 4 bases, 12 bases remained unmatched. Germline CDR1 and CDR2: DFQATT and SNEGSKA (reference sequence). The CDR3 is CSARRTRDRGRGETQYF. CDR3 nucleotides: TGCAGTGCTAGGCGTACCCGGGACAGGGGGCGCGGAGAGACCCAGTACTTC.

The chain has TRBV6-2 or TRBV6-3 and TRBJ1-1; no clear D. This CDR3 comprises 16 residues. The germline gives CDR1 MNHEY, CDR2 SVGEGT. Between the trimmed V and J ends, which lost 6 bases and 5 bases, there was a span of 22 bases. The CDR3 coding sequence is TGTGCCAGCAGCCTCACCGGGCTAAGTATGAGGACTGAAGCTTTCTTT. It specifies CASSLTGLSMRTEAFF.

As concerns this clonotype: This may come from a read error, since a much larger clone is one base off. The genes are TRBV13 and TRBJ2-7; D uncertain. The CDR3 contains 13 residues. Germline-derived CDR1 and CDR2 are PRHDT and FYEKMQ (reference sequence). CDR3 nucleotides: TGTGCCAGCAGCTTAGTACAGCCCTACGAGCAGTGCTTC. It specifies CASSLVQPYEQCF. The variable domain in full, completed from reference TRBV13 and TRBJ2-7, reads AAGVIQSPRHLIKEKRETATLKCYPIPRHDTVYWYQQGPGQDPQFLISFYEKMQSDKGSIPDRFSAQQFSDYHSELNMSSLELGDSALYFCASSLVQPYEQCFGPGTRLTVT.

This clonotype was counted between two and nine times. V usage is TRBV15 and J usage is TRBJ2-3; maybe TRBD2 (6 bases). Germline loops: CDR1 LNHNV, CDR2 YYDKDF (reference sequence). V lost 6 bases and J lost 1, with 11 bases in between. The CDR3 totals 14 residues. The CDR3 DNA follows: TGTGCCACCAGTCCGGGGGTAGGCACAGATACGCAGTATTTT. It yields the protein CATSPGVGTDTQYF. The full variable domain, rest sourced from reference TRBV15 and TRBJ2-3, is DAMVIQNPRYQVTQFGKPVTLSCSQTLNHNVMYWYQQKSSQAPKLLFHYYDKDFNNEADTPDNFQSRRPNTSFCFLDIRSPGLGDTAMYLCATSPGVGTDTQYFGPGTRLTVL.

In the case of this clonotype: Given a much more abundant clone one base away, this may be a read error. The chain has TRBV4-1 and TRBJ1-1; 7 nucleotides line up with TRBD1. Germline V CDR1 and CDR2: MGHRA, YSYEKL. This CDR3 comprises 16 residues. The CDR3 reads CASSQAFGQVNTGAFF. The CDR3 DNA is TGCGCCAGCAGCCAAGCCTTCGGACAGGTAAACACTGGAGCTTTCTTT.

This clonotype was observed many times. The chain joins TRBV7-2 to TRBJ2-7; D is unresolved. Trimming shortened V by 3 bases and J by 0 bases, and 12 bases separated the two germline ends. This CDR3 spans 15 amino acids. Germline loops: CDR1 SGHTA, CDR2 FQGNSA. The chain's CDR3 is CASSLVPMGSYEQYF. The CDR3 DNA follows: TGTGCCAGCAGCTTGGTCCCCATGGGCTCCTACGAGCAGTACTTC.

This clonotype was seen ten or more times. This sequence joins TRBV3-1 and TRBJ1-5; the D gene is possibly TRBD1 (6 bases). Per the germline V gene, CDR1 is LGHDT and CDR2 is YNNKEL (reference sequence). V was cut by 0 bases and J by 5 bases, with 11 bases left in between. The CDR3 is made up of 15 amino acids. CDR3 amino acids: CASSQDYRADQPQHF. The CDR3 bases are TGTGCCAGCAGCCAAGATTACAGGGCCGATCAGCCCCAGCATTTT.

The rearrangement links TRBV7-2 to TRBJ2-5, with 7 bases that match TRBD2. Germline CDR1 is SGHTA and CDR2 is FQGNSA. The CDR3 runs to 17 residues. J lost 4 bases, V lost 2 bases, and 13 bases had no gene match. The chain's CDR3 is CASSLNDGRAFPETQYF. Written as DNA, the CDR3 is TGTGCCAGCAGCTTAAATGATGGGAGGGCATTTCCAGAGACCCAGTACTTC. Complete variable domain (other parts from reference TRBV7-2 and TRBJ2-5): GAGVSQSPSNKVTEKGKDVELRCDPISGHTALYWYRQSLGQGLEFLIYFQGNSAPDKSGLPSDRFSAERTGGSVSTLTIQRTQQEDSAVYLCASSLNDGRAFPETQYFGPGTRLLVL.

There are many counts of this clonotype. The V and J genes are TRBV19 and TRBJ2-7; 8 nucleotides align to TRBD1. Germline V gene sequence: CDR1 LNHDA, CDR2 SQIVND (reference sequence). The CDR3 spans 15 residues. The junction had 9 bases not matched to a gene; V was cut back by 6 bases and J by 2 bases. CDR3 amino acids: CASSPGTGLAYEQYF. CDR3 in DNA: TGTGCCAGTAGCCCCGGGACAGGATTGGCCTACGAGCAGTACTTC. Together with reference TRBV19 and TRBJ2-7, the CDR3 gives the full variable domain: DGGITQSPKYLFRKEGQNVTLSCEQNLNHDAMYWYRQDPGQGLRLIYYSQIVNDFQKGDIAEGYSVSREKKESFPLTVTSAQKNPTAFYLCASSPGTGLAYEQYFGPGTRLTVT.